The 26 T cell receptor beta chains below were found in one sample sequenced in a study of T cell responses to AZD1222 COVID-19 vaccine. TCRdb keeps only in-frame clones here, not all; method: immunoSEQ multiplex PCR. The repertoire holds 150,000 or so clones, around 95% seen once, with about 0.6% in the top ten. The sequenced sample was peripheral blood, obtained on day 0 of AZD1222 vaccination. Every receptor here comes from an adult in good health.

The chain uses TRBV19 and TRBJ2-2, with no clear D. The germline V gene encodes CDR1 LNHDA and CDR2 SQIVND (reference sequence). This CDR3 is 14 amino acids long. V was clipped by 6 bases and J by 1 base, with 9 bases between them. CDR3 sequence (DNA): TGTGCCAGTAGGTCCAGAAGGAACACCGGGGAGCTGTTTTTT. Its protein is CASRSRRNTGELFF.

The V and J genes are TRBV27 and TRBJ2-5, with TRBD1 matching over 9 bases. This CDR3 is 16 amino acids long. J lost 4 bases, V lost 3 bases, and 9 bases had no gene match. From germline, CDR1 is MNHEY and CDR2 SMNVEV (reference sequence). The DNA for the CDR3 is TGTGCCAGCAGTTTGGCTCGGTCGGGACAGGGAGAGACCCAGTACTTC. This gives the protein CASSLARSGQGETQYF.

The V and J genes are TRBV28 and TRBJ1-3; D gene unclear. Trimming removed 7 bases at V and 0 bases at J, with 7 bases between. Germline CDR1 is MDHEN and CDR2 is SYDVKM. The CDR3 runs 13 residues. CDR3 in DNA: TGTGCCAGCAATAGCCCCTCTGGAAACACCATATATTTT. This gives the protein CASNSPSGNTIYF.

The CDR3 sequence: CASSAGEGGTDNEKLFF. Here the CDR3 DNA reads TGCGCCAGCAGCGCAGGGGAGGGGGGCACGGATAATGAAAAACTGTTTTTT. This chain joins TRBV5-1 and TRBJ1-4; D possibly corresponds to TRBD1 (6 bases). The CDR3 is 17 amino acids. Germline loops: CDR1 SGHRS, CDR2 YFSETQ. Trimming pared 4 bases from V and 4 bases from J, leaving 20 bases between.

The table lists this clone with a count of one. The chain has TRBV6-2 or TRBV6-3 and TRBJ1-3; D gene ambiguous. The CDR3 covers 14 residues. Trimming removed 6 bases at V and 0 bases at J, with 9 bases between. Germline CDR1 MNHEY, CDR2 SVGEGT. CDR3 nucleotide sequence: TGTGCCAGCAGCCCACAGAGCTCTGGAAACACCATATATTTT. Translated, it gives CASSPQSSGNTIYF.

The V and J genes are TRBV19 and TRBJ2-7; D might be TRBD1 or TRBD2, each matching 5 bases. Germline CDR1 LNHDA, CDR2 SQIVND (reference sequence). The CDR3 spans 15 residues. Trimming shortened V by 8 bases and J by 4 bases, and 21 bases separated the two germline ends. The DNA of the CDR3 is TGTGCCAGTTCCCTAGTCGGGACCGGCTTTTACGAGCAGTACTTC. This gives the protein CASSLVGTGFYEQYF.

This clone was counted between two and nine times. The V and J genes are TRBV27 and TRBJ1-1; D perhaps matches TRBD1 (6 bases). V lost 5 bases and J 0 bases, leaving 13 bases between the germline ends. Germline values: CDR1 MNHEY, CDR2 SMNVEV (reference sequence). This CDR3 region has 15 residues. The DNA for the CDR3 is TGTGCCAGCAGTCCCCTCGGACAGCTGAACACTGAAGCTTTCTTT. Its protein product is CASSPLGQLNTEAFF.

V usage is TRBV30 and J usage is TRBJ1-2; D is unclear. Between the trimmed V and J ends, which lost 0 bases and 8 bases, there was a span of 10 bases. Germline CDR1 reads GTSNPN; CDR2 reads SVGIG (reference sequence). The length of the CDR3 is 12 residues. The CDR3 nucleotides are TGTGCCTGGAGTGTACAGACAACCGGCTACACCTTC. It codes for CAWSVQTTGYTF.

The table lists this clone with a count of one. The gene calls are TRBV4-1 and TRBJ1-2, with D perhaps TRBD1 (6 bases). The CDR3 has 13 amino acids. Germline V CDR1 and CDR2: MGHRA, YSYEKL. Trimming shortened V by 2 bases and J by 3 bases, and 7 bases separated the two germline ends. CDR3 bases: TGCGCCAGCAGCCAAAGGGGGGACTATGGCTACACCTTC. Encoded protein: CASSQRGDYGYTF.

The J gene is TRBJ1-1, the V gene TRBV5-8; a possible D gene is TRBD1 (5 bases). V lost 0 bases, J lost 8 bases, and 11 bases lay in between. Germline CDR1 and CDR2: SGHTS and YDEGEE. The CDR3 has 13 amino acids. The CDR3, as DNA: TGTGCCAGCAGCTTGGCCGGGACGACGGAAGCTTTCTTT. Encoded protein: CASSLAGTTEAFF.

This chain links TRBV18 with TRBJ1-1; no reliable D call. The CDR3 contains 11 residues. Trimming stripped 6 bases from V and 1 base from J, with 3 bases between. Germline assignment: CDR1 KGHSH and CDR2 LQKENI. CDR3 DNA sequence: TGTGCCAGCTCCCCGAACACTGAAGCTTTCTTT. This gives the protein CASSPNTEAFF.

This chain uses TRBV30 with TRBJ1-3, with D perhaps matching TRBD1 (6 bases). Deletions cut 4 bases from V and 4 bases from J, with 11 bases between. Germline V CDR1 and CDR2: GTSNPN, SVGIG (reference sequence). This CDR3 is 13 amino acids long. The CDR3 reads CAWTGGPGNTIYF. CDR3 coding DNA: TGTGCCTGGACGGGGGGGCCGGGAAACACCATATATTTT.

The V and J genes are TRBV18 and TRBJ1-1; 9 nucleotides align to TRBD1. With 2 bases clipped from V and 4 bases from J, the junction kept 5 bases outside the gene matches. Germline CDR1 reads KGHSH; CDR2 reads LQKENI. The CDR3 extends over 15 amino acids. The CDR3, as DNA: TGTGCCAGCTCACCAACAACAGGGGGCCTCACTGAAGCTTTCTTT. It encodes CASSPTTGGLTEAFF.

The chain recombines TRBV6-1 with TRBJ1-2; D is unclear. CDR3 size: 16 residues. V was clipped by 3 bases and J by 4 bases, with 18 bases between them. In germline, CDR1 is MNHNS, CDR2 SASEGT. The CDR3 DNA is TGTGCCAGCAGTGATAGACCGGGAGCCCAGGTCTATGGCTACACCTTC. Protein: CASSDRPGAQVYGYTF.

The chain uses TRBV15 and TRBJ2-7; D is possibly TRBD2 (6 bases). Germline CDR1 LNHNV, CDR2 YYDKDF (reference sequence). Trimming removed 1 base at V and 0 bases at J, with 10 bases between. CDR3 size: 15 residues. The CDR3 DNA is TGTGCCACCAGCAGAGCCGTGGGGGGCTCCTACGAGCAGTACTTC. Translation gives CATSRAVGGSYEQYF.

This clone was detected only a few times. The chain is built from TRBV5-1 and TRBJ1-1; 8 positions agree with TRBD1. The CDR3 runs 12 residues. Germline loops: CDR1 SGHRS, CDR2 YFSETQ. V dropped 5 bases and J dropped 4; count of bases not matched to a gene: 1. CDR3 nucleotides: TGCGCCAGCAGACAGGGGGTCACTGAAGCTTTCTTT. Translated: CASRQGVTEAFF.

This clone was seen once. CDR3 residues: CAISDGQHTGELFF. The CDR3, as DNA: TGTGCCATCAGCGACGGACAGCACACCGGGGAGCTGTTTTTT. V is TRBV10-3 and J is TRBJ2-2; weak D call: TRBD1 (6 bases). Germline CDR1 and CDR2: ENHRY and SYGVKD. Trimming left V 6 bases short and J 3 bases short, with 11 bases between. The CDR3 runs to 14 residues.

The genes are TRBV7-9 and TRBJ2-7; 13 bases match TRBD2. J gave up 4 bases and V 4 bases, and 4 bases lay outside the gene matches. The CDR3 runs 15 residues. The V gene's germline CDR1 is SEHNR and CDR2 FQNEAQ (reference sequence). CDR3 nucleotide sequence: TGTGCCAGCAGCTGGGGACTAGCGGGAACATACGAGCAGTACTTC. As protein: CASSWGLAGTYEQYF.

The rearrangement joins TRBV12-5 to TRBJ1-4; D unclear. This CDR3 has 13 amino acids. V was clipped by 3 bases and J by 7 bases, with 9 bases between them. CDR1 and CDR2 from the germline V gene are LGHNT and FRNRAP. CDR3 in amino acids: CASGLGLTEKLFF. For the CDR3, the DNA is TGTGCTAGTGGTTTAGGACTAACTGAAAAACTGTTTTTT.

The J gene is TRBJ1-2, the V gene TRBV7-8; 8 nucleotides match TRBD1. Per germline, CDR1 SGHVS and CDR2 FQNEAQ. With V trimmed by 5 bases and J by 8 bases, 4 bases remained unmatched. CDR3 length: 12 amino acids. CDR3 loop: CASSPRTGGYTF. For the CDR3, the DNA is TGTGCCAGCAGCCCCAGGACAGGGGGCTACACCTTC.

The rearrangement links TRBV7-9 to TRBJ2-7, with D possibly being TRBD1 (5 bases). Trimming removed 5 bases at V and 1 base at J, with 15 bases between. The CDR3 is 15 residues long. Germline V gene sequence: CDR1 SEHNR, CDR2 FQNEAQ (reference sequence). The CDR3 DNA reads TGTGCCAGCAGCACGAGCCCGACAGAGTCCTACGAGCAGTACTTC. Amino acids: CASSTSPTESYEQYF. Based on the CDR3 plus reference TRBV7-9 and TRBJ2-7, the full variable domain is DTGVSQNPRHKITKRGQNVTFRCDPISEHNRLYWYRQTLGQGPEFLTYFQNEAQLEKSRLLSDRFSAERPKGSFSTLEIQRTEQGDSAMYLCASSTSPTESYEQYFGPGTRLTVT.

CDR3 DNA sequence: TGTGCCAGCAGCACACGACAGGACCGGGCCACCGGGGAGCTGTTTTTT. It yields the protein CASSTRQDRATGELFF. The V and J genes are TRBV21-1 and TRBJ2-2; the table gives TRBD1 as D, unverified against the DNA. TRBV21-1 is annotated as a pseudogene. The CDR3 spans 16 residues.

The DNA of the CDR3 is TGTGCCAGCAGCCTAGGACAGGGTTTATACAATGAGCAGTTCTTC. Translation gives CASSLGQGLYNEQFF. The chain carries TRBV7-3 and TRBJ2-1, with 8 bases identical to TRBD1. Germline CDR1 and CDR2: SGHTA and FQGTGA. The trim removed 5 bases at V and 4 bases at J, leaving 7 bases unmatched. CDR3 length: 15 residues. The full variable domain, in which reference TRBV7-3 and TRBJ2-1 provide the parts outside the CDR3, is GAGVSQTPSNKVTEKGKYVELRCDPISGHTALYWYRQSLGQGPEFLIYFQGTGAADDSGLPNDRFFAVRPEGSVSTLKIQRTERGDSAVYLCASSLGQGLYNEQFFGPGTRLTVL.

The gene calls are TRBV7-9 and TRBJ1-3, with 8 bases identical to TRBD1. The CDR3 is 18 amino acids. In germline, CDR1 is SEHNR, CDR2 FQNEAQ (reference sequence). The V segment lost 2 bases and the J segment 0 bases; nucleotides outside the gene matches: 9. CDR3 loop: CASSLSSGGSPSGNTIYF. The CDR3 region has the DNA TGTGCCAGCAGCTTATCATCAGGGGGCTCCCCCTCTGGAAACACCATATATTTT.

V and J are TRBV9 and TRBJ1-3; 8 bases map to TRBD1. Trimming cost V 5 bases and J 4 bases; bases outside gene matches: 14. CDR1 and CDR2 from the germline V gene are SGDLS and YYNGEE. CDR3 length equals 17 residues. The DNA for the CDR3 is TGTGCCAGCAGTTCCGGGACAGGCGTCCAGGAAGGAAACACCATATATTTT. Protein: CASSSGTGVQEGNTIYF.

This chain joins TRBV6-5 and TRBJ1-5; D call uncertain. The CDR3 is 13 amino acids. Germline V gene data show CDR1 as MNHEY and CDR2 as SVGAGI. Trimming took off 6 bases at V and 4 bases at J, with 10 bases between the two ends. As DNA, the CDR3 is TGTGCCAGCAGCAAGGAGGGAAATCAGCCCCAGCATTTT. It codes for CASSKEGNQPQHF.